The entry that follows covers one T cell receptor beta chain sequence. Antigen specificity is unknown. This record belongs to a study of OX40 agonist ivuxolimab in advanced cancers. General study findings and limits: The study found that CD8+ T cells averaged more expanded clones than CD4+.

Here immunoSEQ multiplex PCR was the method, and the copy in TCRdb shows in-frame clones only, minus some. The table records approximately 68,000 clones, 85% to 95% of them present only once. Germline trimming cut 8 bases from V and 1 base from J; bases unmatched to any gene: 7. This CDR3 is 15 amino acids long. CDR1 and CDR2 from the germline V gene are MNHNY and SVGAGI (reference sequence). Source: CD4+ or CD8+ T cells sorted from blood, taken in a trial of the OX40 agonist ivuxolimab. This receptor was obtained from an adult with an advanced solid tumor such as melanoma, head and neck, liver or kidney cancer. The rearrangement links TRBV6-6 to TRBJ2-3, with TRBD1 matching over 9 bases. The DNA of the CDR3 is TGTGCCAGCGGACGGACAGGGGAAGGCACAGATACGCAGTATTTT. Translating gives CASGRTGEGTDTQYF.